The 23 T cell receptor beta chains reported below all come from one sample, sequenced in a study of T cell responses to AZD1222 COVID-19 vaccine. Measured with immunoSEQ multiplex PCR; TCRdb has only the in-frame clones, and not every one. The table lists some 170,000 clones, 85% to 90% of them singletons. Material: peripheral blood, obtained on day 0 of AZD1222 vaccination. The receptors come from an adult in good health.

This sequence joins TRBV28 and TRBJ1-2; a weak D match, TRBD1 (6 bases). Trimming took 6 bases from V and 3 from J, leaving 26 bases between them. Germline CDR1 MDHEN, CDR2 SYDVKM. The CDR3 has 18 residues. DNA of the CDR3: TGTGCCAGCAGCGAAACTCAGGGGCAAGGGAGCGGCTACTATGGCTACACCTTC. This codes for CASSETQGQGSGYYGYTF.

CDR3 sequence (DNA): TGTGCCAGCAGCACCAATACAGGGGTGTCACCCCTCCACTTT. Translated: CASSTNTGVSPLHF. The chain employs TRBV9 and TRBJ1-6; 7 positions match TRBD1. In germline, CDR1 is SGDLS, CDR2 YYNGEE. The CDR3 runs to 14 residues. J gave up 10 bases and V 4 bases, and 8 bases lay outside the gene matches.

This rearrangement joins TRBV28 to TRBJ1-2; 7 nucleotides match TRBD1. With 2 bases clipped from V and 2 bases from J, the junction kept 2 bases outside the gene matches. This CDR3 is 14 amino acids long. Germline lookup yields CDR1 MDHEN and CDR2 SYDVKM. The CDR3, as DNA: TGTGCCAGCAGTTTACCGACAGGGAACTATGGCTACACCTTC. Its translation: CASSLPTGNYGYTF.

This chain joins TRBV3-1 (or the pseudogene TRBV3-2) and TRBJ1-6; D gene uncertain. This CDR3 contains 13 residues. Germline CDR1 is LGHDT and CDR2 is YNNKEL (reference sequence). The V end lost 1 base, the J end lost 6 bases, and 4 bases lay between the germline ends. The CDR3 is CASSQVGNSPLHF. The CDR3 DNA is TGTGCCAGCAGCCAAGTGGGTAATTCACCCCTCCACTTT.

V usage is TRBV27 and J usage is TRBJ1-4; 8 nucleotides line up with TRBD1. The CDR3 runs to 15 residues. Per germline, CDR1 MNHEY and CDR2 SMNVEV (reference sequence). The J segment lost 6 bases and the V segment lost 6 bases, leaving 9 bases of the junction unmatched. The CDR3 nucleotides are TGTGCCAGCAGCAACTCGGACAGGGTGTATGAAAAACTGTTTTTT. As protein: CASSNSDRVYEKLFF.

The V and J genes are TRBV10-1 and TRBJ2-7; 7 nucleotides agree with TRBD1. V was clipped by 5 bases and J by 3 bases; unmatched bases: 10. CDR1 and CDR2 (germline): WNHNN, SYGVQD (reference sequence). The CDR3 length is 15 residues. The chain's CDR3 is CASSRSRQGVYEQYF. The CDR3 region has the DNA TGCGCCAGCAGTCGATCCCGACAGGGAGTCTACGAGCAGTACTTC.

The chain has TRBV19 and TRBJ1-4, with TRBD1 matching over 7 bases. There are 16 residues in the CDR3. Unmatched junction bases numbered 14, after V lost 5 bases and J lost 8 bases. CDR1 and CDR2 from the germline V gene are LNHDA and SQIVND (reference sequence). The DNA for the CDR3 is TGTGCCAGTAGTGGGGCCCACTCCGGGACAGAAGAAAAACTGTTTTTT. This gives the protein CASSGAHSGTEEKLFF.

The chain uses TRBV6-5 and TRBJ2-7; D perhaps matches TRBD1 (6 bases). Germline-derived CDR1 and CDR2 are MNHEY and SVGAGI. This CDR3 has 13 amino acids. V dropped 7 bases and J dropped 2 bases, with 12 bases sitting between them. The CDR3 DNA follows: TGTGCCAGCAAGGGGGTAGGAACCTACGAGCAGTACTTC. It is translated as CASKGVGTYEQYF.

The chain is built from TRBV10-2 and TRBJ1-5; 8 bases line up with TRBD1. CDR3 size: 14 residues. V lost 4 bases and J lost 6; bases outside the gene matches: 5. Germline V gene lookup returns CDR1 WSHSY and CDR2 SAAADI. The CDR3 here is CASSGPDRGQPQHF. DNA for the CDR3: TGCGCCAGCAGTGGGCCAGACAGGGGTCAGCCCCAGCATTTT.

CDR3 nucleotide sequence: TGTGCCAGCAGCTTAGACCCAGGGCCCAATGAGCAGTTCTTC. Residues: CASSLDPGPNEQFF. The chain joins TRBV7-9 to TRBJ2-1, with D possibly being TRBD1 (5 bases). The CDR3 contains 14 residues. Germline CDR1 and CDR2: SEHNR and FQNEAQ (reference sequence). The germline V and J ends were trimmed by 1 base and 6 bases, with 10 bases remaining between them.

This rearrangement joins TRBV11-2 to TRBJ2-3; the D is unclear. Trimming removed 2 bases at V and 6 bases at J, with 15 bases between. CDR1 and CDR2 from the germline V gene are SGHAT and FQNNGV. The CDR3 has 15 residues. In DNA form, the CDR3 reads TGTGCCAGCAGCTTACTGGGAATTTCAGCGGATACGCAGTATTTT. It codes for CASSLLGISADTQYF.

The gene calls are TRBV28 and TRBJ2-2, with a possible D match to TRBD1 (5 bases). CDR3 length: 15 residues. V was pared by 8 bases and J by 1 base, with 14 bases between. Germline CDR1 MDHEN, CDR2 SYDVKM. The CDR3 DNA follows: TGTGCCAGCGTCCAATCAAGGGGGAACACCGGGGAGCTGTTTTTT. This translates into CASVQSRGNTGELFF.

The chain carries TRBV11-1 and TRBJ2-3, with D hard to call. Trimming took off 4 bases at V and 0 bases at J, with 8 bases between the two ends. Germline CDR1 SGHAT, CDR2 FQDESV (reference sequence). This CDR3 spans 14 amino acids. The CDR3 DNA follows: TGTGCCAGCAGCTCCTTGGGAAGCACAGATACGCAGTATTTT. The encoded protein is CASSSLGSTDTQYF.

The count of this clone is one. The chain carries TRBV5-5 and TRBJ1-6; D perhaps matches TRBD1 (5 bases). The germline V gene encodes CDR1 SGHKS and CDR2 YYEKEE (reference sequence). CDR3 length: 16 amino acids. V was pared by 4 bases and J by 8 bases, with 19 bases between. CDR3: CASSLGPGTVDSPLHF. Written as DNA, the CDR3 is TGTGCCAGCAGCCTAGGCCCCGGGACGGTGGATTCACCCCTCCACTTT. Looking up the rest from reference TRBV5-5 and TRBJ1-6 gives the full variable domain: DAGVTQSPTHLIKTRGQQVTLRCSPISGHKSVSWYQQVLGQGPQFIFQYYEKEERGRGNFPDRFSARQFPNYSSELNVNALLLGDSALYLCASSLGPGTVDSPLHFGNGTRLTVT.

The sample holds one count of this clone. The chain uses TRBV19 and TRBJ1-5; tentative D call: TRBD1 (6 bases). Germline loops: CDR1 LNHDA, CDR2 SQIVND (reference sequence). The CDR3 runs to 12 residues. V lost 5 bases to trimming and J lost 9 bases, with 11 bases between them. As DNA, the CDR3 is TGTGCCAGTAGTTATACAGGGACGCCCCAGCATTTT. It specifies CASSYTGTPQHF.

V gene TRBV19 combines with J gene TRBJ2-6, with TRBD2 identical over 13 bases. The CDR3 runs 18 residues. Germline CDR1 reads LNHDA; CDR2 reads SQIVND (reference sequence). The ends lost 5 bases at V and 0 bases at J; junction bases unmatched: 4. The CDR3 DNA sequence: TGTGCCAGTAGTTTTCGACTAGCGGGGGGCTCTGGGGCCAACGTCCTGACTTTC. Protein sequence: CASSFRLAGGSGANVLTF.

J is TRBJ2-5 and V is TRBV28; 10 nucleotides agree with TRBD2. The CDR3 consists of 17 residues. From germline, CDR1 is MDHEN and CDR2 SYDVKM. V shed 3 bases and J 1 base; nucleotides not matched to a gene: 8. The CDR3, as DNA: TGTGCCAGCAGTTTCAGGCTAGCGGGAGACATCCAAGAGACCCAGTACTTC. Its translation is CASSFRLAGDIQETQYF.

The chain has TRBV25-1 and TRBJ2-3; unclear D gene. CDR1 and CDR2 from the germline V gene are MGHDK and SYGVNS. CDR3 length: 11 amino acids. Trimming shortened V by 6 bases and J by 5 bases, and 6 bases separated the two germline ends. This CDR3 reads CASSSLDTQYF. DNA for the CDR3: TGTGCCAGCAGCTCCTTAGATACGCAGTATTTT.

The chain employs TRBV6-5 and TRBJ2-3; D remains ambiguous. CDR3 size: 11 residues. Per germline, CDR1 MNHEY and CDR2 SVGAGI. V shed 5 bases and J shed 6 bases, with 6 bases lying between them. The CDR3 DNA is TGTGCCAGCAGTCAATTGGATACGCAGTATTTT. Its translation is CASSQLDTQYF.

Here the CDR3 DNA reads TGTGCCACCAGCAGCTTAGCGGGGGAGATAGATACGCAGTATTTT. This sequence encodes CATSSLAGEIDTQYF. The rearrangement links TRBV15 to TRBJ2-3, with TRBD2 matching over 9 bases. Germline trimming cut 3 bases from V and 5 bases from J; bases unmatched to any gene: 6. This CDR3 is 15 amino acids long. Germline V lookup: CDR1 LNHNV, CDR2 YYDKDF (reference sequence).

The CDR3 region is CASSLELASGGANEQFF. The CDR3 DNA follows: TGCGCCAGCAGCTTGGAGTTGGCTAGCGGGGGGGCTAATGAGCAGTTCTTC. The genes are TRBV5-1 and TRBJ2-1; 12 positions match TRBD2. The V gene's germline CDR1 is SGHRS and CDR2 YFSETQ. The J segment lost 7 bases and the V segment lost 0 bases, leaving 8 bases of the junction unmatched. CDR3 size: 17 residues.

The chain couples TRBV6-6 to TRBJ1-2; D unclear. V was trimmed by 2 bases and J by 6 bases, leaving 4 bases between them. The CDR3 covers 11 residues. In germline, CDR1 is MNHNY, CDR2 SVGAGI (reference sequence). The CDR3 spells CASSYEHGYTF. The CDR3 DNA reads TGTGCCAGCAGTTACGAACATGGCTACACCTTC.

This clone was counted a single time. The rearrangement links TRBV19 to TRBJ1-1; 9 bases agree with TRBD1. V lost 7 bases and J lost 4; bases outside the gene matches: 4. Germline lookup yields CDR1 LNHDA and CDR2 SQIVND (reference sequence). The CDR3 sequence is 13 residues long. The CDR3 coding sequence is TGTGCCAGTATCGTGACAGGGGGCACTGAAGCTTTCTTT. Amino acids: CASIVTGGTEAFF. Drawing the rest from reference TRBV19 and TRBJ1-1, the complete variable domain is DGGITQSPKYLFRKEGQNVTLSCEQNLNHDAMYWYRQDPGQGLRLIYYSQIVNDFQKGDIAEGYSVSREKKESFPLTVTSAQKNPTAFYLCASIVTGGTEAFFGQGTRLTVV.